The next 20 T cell receptor beta chains were all read from a single sample in a study of blood T cell repertoires in COVID-19. TCRdb's table, derived via immunoSEQ multiplex PCR, lists solely in-frame clones and lacks some. Here the sample spans over 80,000 clones, approximately 79% being singletons. The sample taken for sequencing was peripheral blood. The origin of the receptors is a man in his 70s with COVID-19, enrolled during active disease.

This clone has only one observation. V gene TRBV5-4 combines with J gene TRBJ2-7; TRBD2 agrees at 9 bases. The CDR3 is made up of 15 amino acids. Germline CDR1 SGHNT, CDR2 YYREEE (reference sequence). V shed 0 bases, J shed 3 bases, and the junction held 4 bases outside the gene matches. Written as DNA, the CDR3 is TGTGCCAGCAGCTTGGCCGTAGCGGGGGACTACGAGCAGTACTTC. Residues: CASSLAVAGDYEQYF.

As DNA, the CDR3 is TGTGCCAGTTCGGGGACAAGCTATGGCTACACCTTC. This encodes CASSGTSYGYTF. The rearrangement links TRBV19 to TRBJ1-2; D is perhaps TRBD1 (6 bases). With 8 bases removed from V and 4 bases from J, the gap between germline ends came to 11 bases. There are 12 residues in the CDR3. Germline-derived CDR1 and CDR2 are LNHDA and SQIVND (reference sequence).

The rearrangement links TRBV5-1 to TRBJ2-1; 8 bases agree with TRBD2. Germline V CDR1 and CDR2: SGHRS, YFSETQ. The CDR3 runs 19 residues. V shed 2 bases, J shed 3 bases, and the junction held 16 bases outside the gene matches. CDR3 nucleotide sequence: TGCGCCAGCAGCTTAAGGGGTCGGAGCGGGAGTAACCTCTACAATGAGCAGTTCTTC. This codes for CASSLRGRSGSNLYNEQFF.

The chain combines TRBV7-2 with TRBJ1-2; tentatively, D is TRBD1 (6 bases). CDR1 SGHTA and CDR2 FQGNSA come from the germline V gene. The CDR3 spans 13 residues. Trimming pared 2 bases from V and 4 bases from J, leaving 8 bases between. CDR3 residues: CASSLQGPYGYTF. CDR3 bases: TGTGCCAGCAGCTTACAGGGGCCCTATGGCTACACCTTC.

This clone was counted a few times. The genes are TRBV4-1 and TRBJ2-2, with D uncertain. CDR1 and CDR2 from the germline V gene are MGHRA and YSYEKL. Trimming took off 0 bases at V and 1 base at J, with 6 bases between the two ends. The CDR3 is made up of 15 amino acids. CDR3: CASSQDRLNTGELFF. CDR3 DNA sequence: TGCGCCAGCAGCCAAGATCGACTGAACACCGGGGAGCTGTTTTTT.

The V and J genes are TRBV19 and TRBJ1-1, with a weak D call TRBD1 (6 bases). Germline assignment: CDR1 LNHDA and CDR2 SQIVND (reference sequence). The CDR3 extends over 14 amino acids. The germline V and J ends were trimmed by 2 bases and 1 base, with 8 bases remaining between them. Written as DNA, the CDR3 is TGTGCCAGTAGTATACAGGGGCCGAACACTGAAGCTTTCTTT. It is translated as CASSIQGPNTEAFF.

The gene calls are TRBV18 and TRBJ2-2; tentatively, D is TRBD2 (5 bases). This CDR3 comprises 14 residues. Germline assignment: CDR1 KGHSH and CDR2 LQKENI. Trimming cost V 3 bases and J 4 bases, with 9 bases left between them. The CDR3 DNA reads TGTGCCAGCTCACCGATTCGGGGCACCGGGGAGCTGTTTTTT. Protein sequence: CASSPIRGTGELFF.

This rearrangement joins TRBV21-1 to TRBJ2-7; the D call of TRBD1 is as the table states it, not checked on the DNA. TRBV21-1 has pseudogene status. The CDR3 sequence is 16 residues long. CDR3 in DNA: TGTGCCAGCAGCACCCAGACAGGGGACGGCTCCTACGAGCAGTACTTC. Protein product: CASSTQTGDGSYEQYF.

A note on this clone: One junction end does not reproduce the germline sequence, and a read error may be involved. The chain couples TRBV27 to TRBJ2-7; tentative D call: TRBD1 (6 bases). This CDR3 is 13 amino acids long. Germline CDR1 MNHEY, CDR2 SMNVEV (reference sequence). CDR3: CASSLTQGQRAHF. CDR3 coding DNA: TGTGCCAGCAGTTTAACACAGGGTCAGAGGGCCCACTTC.

This chain joins TRBV9 and TRBJ2-3; D gene unclear. V gave up 2 bases and J gave up 1 base, with 17 bases separating them. Germline V gene data show CDR1 as SGDLS and CDR2 as YYNGEE. The CDR3 is 17 residues long. The CDR3 loop reads CASSVRPTGSRTDTQYF. The CDR3 DNA follows: TGTGCCAGCAGCGTCCGACCGACTGGTAGTCGCACAGATACGCAGTATTTT.

This clone was seen more than once but under ten times. This rearrangement joins TRBV6-2 or TRBV6-3 to TRBJ1-1, with unresolved D. CDR1 is MNHEY, CDR2 SVGEGT, per germline. Trimming left V 5 bases short and J 0 bases short, with 13 bases between. This CDR3 region has 15 residues. In DNA, the CDR3 is TGTGCCAGCAGTAAGAACCAGGTTATGAACACTGAAGCTTTCTTT. Its protein is CASSKNQVMNTEAFF.

The V call is TRBV27, the J call TRBJ2-3, with 12 bases identical to TRBD2. The CDR3 is 16 amino acids. Germline CDR1 is MNHEY and CDR2 is SMNVEV (reference sequence). The J segment lost 1 base and the V segment lost 6 bases, leaving 5 bases of the junction unmatched. The CDR3: CASRLTSGRRTDTQYF. The CDR3, as DNA: TGTGCCAGCAGACTCACTAGCGGGAGGCGCACAGATACGCAGTATTTT.

This chain uses TRBV11-3 with TRBJ2-3, with 10 bases identical to TRBD2. CDR3 length equals 14 residues. Trimming at V came to 3 bases and at J to 4 bases, leaving 1 base not matched to a gene. Germline CDR1 is SGHNT and CDR2 is YENEEA. The CDR3 reads CASSFGTSADTQYF. The DNA of the CDR3 is TGTGCCAGCAGCTTCGGGACTAGCGCAGATACGCAGTATTTT. Supplemented by reference TRBV11-3 and TRBJ2-3, the full variable domain reads EAGVVQSPRYKIIEKKQPVAFWCNPISGHNTLYWYLQNLGQGPELLIRYENEEAVDDSQLPKDRFSAERLKGVDSTLKIQPAELGDSAVYLCASSFGTSADTQYFGPGTRLTVL.

CDR3 DNA sequence: TGTGCCAGCACTCCGGGACTAGCGGGCTCCTACAATGAGCAGTTCTTC. This encodes CASTPGLAGSYNEQFF. The chain recombines TRBV7-2 with TRBJ2-1; TRBD2 matches 12 bases. This CDR3 contains 16 residues. Trimming removed 7 bases from V and 0 bases from J; junction bases left unmatched: 4. Germline V gene data show CDR1 as SGHTA and CDR2 as FQGNSA.

The chain employs TRBV2 and TRBJ2-3; no clear D gene. V was shortened by 6 bases and J by 0 bases, with 4 bases between the two germline ends. CDR3 length: 12 amino acids. The germline gives CDR1 SNHLY, CDR2 FYNNEI. This CDR3 reads CASSYSTDTQYF. DNA for the CDR3: TGTGCCAGCAGCTATAGCACAGATACGCAGTATTTT. Full variable domain (rest looked up from reference TRBV2 and TRBJ2-3): EPEVTQTPSHQVTQMGQEVILRCVPISNHLYFYWYRQILGQKVEFLVSFYNNEISEKSEIFDDQFSVERPDGSNFTLKIRSTKLEDSAMYFCASSYSTDTQYFGPGTRLTVL.

The V gene is TRBV28, the J gene TRBJ2-7, with 8 nucleotides matching TRBD1. The CDR3 runs to 17 residues. After removal of 2 bases from V and 2 bases from J, the junction contained 11 bases not matched to a gene. CDR1 MDHEN and CDR2 SYDVKM come from the germline V gene. CDR3 nucleotide sequence: TGTGCCAGCAGTTTACCAGGGGGCTCCACCCGTACCTACGAGCAGTACTTC. This encodes CASSLPGGSTRTYEQYF. Variable domain in full (rest from reference TRBV28 and TRBJ2-7): DVKVTQSSRYLVKRTGEKVFLECVQDMDHENMFWYRQDPGLGLRLIYFSYDVKMKEKGDIPEGYSVSREKKERFSLILESASTNQTSMYLCASSLPGGSTRTYEQYFGPGTRLTVT.

The chain carries TRBV7-2 and TRBJ2-7, with D possibly TRBD2 on 6 matching bases. Germline CDR1 SGHTA, CDR2 FQGNSA. The CDR3 spans 14 residues. Deletions cut 1 base from V and 5 bases from J, with 12 bases between. As DNA, the CDR3 is TGTGCCAGCAGCTTAGGAGGGACTGTGAACGAGCAGTACTTC. Protein product: CASSLGGTVNEQYF.

On this clone itself: Its ends do not fully match the called genes, so a read error is possible. Here the CDR3 reads CASSSPGPRVF. Written as DNA, the CDR3 is TGTGCCAGCAGCTCACCCGGGCCGCGGGTATTT. The J gene is TRBJ1-1, the V gene TRBV7-3; D is unresolved. Germline values: CDR1 SGHTA, CDR2 FQGTGA. The CDR3 extends over 11 amino acids.

V is TRBV7-8 and J is TRBJ2-6, with TRBD1 matching over 11 bases. The germline V gene has CDR1 SGHVS and CDR2 FQNEAQ. The CDR3 extends over 18 amino acids. Trimming removed 3 bases from V and 4 bases from J; junction bases left unmatched: 8. The CDR3 region has the DNA TGTGCCAGCAGCTTGAGTTGGACAGGGGGCGGCGGGGCCAACGTCCTGACTTTC. Residues: CASSLSWTGGGGANVLTF.

The chain is built from TRBV12-3 or TRBV12-4 and TRBJ2-1; 7 bases are shared with TRBD1. V trimming: 6 bases; J trimming: 10 bases; junction bases outside the gene matches: 3. This CDR3 has 11 amino acids. The CDR3, as DNA: TGTGCCAGCAGCCAGGGGGACGAGCAGTTCTTC. Translating it yields CASSQGDEQFF.